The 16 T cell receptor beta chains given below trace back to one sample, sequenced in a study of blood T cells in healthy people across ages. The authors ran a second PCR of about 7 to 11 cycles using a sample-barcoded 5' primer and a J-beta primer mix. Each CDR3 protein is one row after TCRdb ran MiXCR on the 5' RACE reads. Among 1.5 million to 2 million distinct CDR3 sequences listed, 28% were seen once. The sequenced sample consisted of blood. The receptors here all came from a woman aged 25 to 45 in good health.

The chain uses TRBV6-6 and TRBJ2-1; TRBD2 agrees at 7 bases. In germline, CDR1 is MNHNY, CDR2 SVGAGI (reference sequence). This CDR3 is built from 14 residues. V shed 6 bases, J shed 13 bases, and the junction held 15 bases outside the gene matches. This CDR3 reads CASRGGDLGETQFF. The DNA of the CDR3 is TGTGCCAGCAGGGGGGGGGATCTGGGTGAGACCCAGTTCTTC.

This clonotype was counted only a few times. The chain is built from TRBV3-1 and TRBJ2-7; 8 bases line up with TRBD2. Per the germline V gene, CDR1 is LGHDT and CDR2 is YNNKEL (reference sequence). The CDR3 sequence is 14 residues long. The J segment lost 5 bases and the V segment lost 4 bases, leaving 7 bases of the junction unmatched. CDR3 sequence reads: CASSRSGRLNEQYF. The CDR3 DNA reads TGTGCCAGCAGCCGAAGCGGGAGATTGAACGAGCAGTACTTC.

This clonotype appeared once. The CDR3 spells CASSSGGLAGSPNEQFF. CDR3 coding DNA: TGTGCCAGCAGCTCAGGGGGACTAGCGGGATCCCCAAATGAGCAGTTCTTC. This chain links TRBV7-9 with TRBJ2-1, with 13 bases matching TRBD2. The CDR3 length is 17 residues. Germline assignment: CDR1 SEHNR and CDR2 FQNEAQ (reference sequence). Unmatched junction bases numbered 10, after V lost 4 bases and J lost 7 bases.

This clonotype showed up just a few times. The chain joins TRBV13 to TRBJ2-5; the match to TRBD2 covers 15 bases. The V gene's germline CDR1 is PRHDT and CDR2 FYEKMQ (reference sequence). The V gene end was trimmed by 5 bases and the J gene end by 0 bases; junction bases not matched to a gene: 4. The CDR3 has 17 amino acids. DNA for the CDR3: TGTGCCAGCAGCCGGACTAGCGGGGGGGCGTACCAAGAGACCCAGTACTTC. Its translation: CASSRTSGGAYQETQYF.

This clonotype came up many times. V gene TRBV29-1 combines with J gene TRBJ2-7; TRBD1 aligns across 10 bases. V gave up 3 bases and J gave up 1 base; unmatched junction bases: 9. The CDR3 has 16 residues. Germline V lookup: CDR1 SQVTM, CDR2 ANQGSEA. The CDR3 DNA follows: TGCAGCGTTGACCTACGACGACAGGGGGCTTCCTACGAGCAGTACTTC. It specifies CSVDLRRQGASYEQYF.

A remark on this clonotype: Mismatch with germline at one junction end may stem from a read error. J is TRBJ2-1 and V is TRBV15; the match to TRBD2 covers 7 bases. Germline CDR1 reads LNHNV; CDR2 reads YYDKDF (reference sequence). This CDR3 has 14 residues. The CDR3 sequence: CVTSRDWGGNEQFF. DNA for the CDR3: TGTGTCACCAGCAGAGATTGGGGGGGCAATGAGCAGTTCTTC. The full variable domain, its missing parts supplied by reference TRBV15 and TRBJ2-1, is DAMVIQNPRYQVTQFGKPVTLSCSQTLNHNVMYWYQQKSSQAPKLLFHYYDKDFNNEADTPDNFQSRRPNTSFCFLDIRSPGLGDTAMYLCVTSRDWGGNEQFFGPGTRLTVL.

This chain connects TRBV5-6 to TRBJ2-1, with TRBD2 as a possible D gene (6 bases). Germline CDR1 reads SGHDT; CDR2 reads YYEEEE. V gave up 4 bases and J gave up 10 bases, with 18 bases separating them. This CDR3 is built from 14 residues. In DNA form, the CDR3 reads TGTGCCAGCAGCAGAGGGGACTCCTTGGTGGAGCAGTTCTTC. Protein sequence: CASSRGDSLVEQFF.

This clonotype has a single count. The CDR3 bases are TGTGCCAGCAGTTTAAGGGTAACCGCCCGGGGAAACACCGGGGAGCTGTTTTTT. Residues: CASSLRVTARGNTGELFF. This chain uses TRBV28 with TRBJ2-2; D possibly corresponds to TRBD2 (5 bases). The CDR3 loop spans 18 amino acids. Trimming shortened V by 2 bases and J by 2 bases, and 18 bases separated the two germline ends. Germline CDR1 reads MDHEN; CDR2 reads SYDVKM. The whole variable domain, filled in from reference TRBV28 and TRBJ2-2, reads DVKVTQSSRYLVKRTGEKVFLECVQDMDHENMFWYRQDPGLGLRLIYFSYDVKMKEKGDIPEGYSVSREKKERFSLILESASTNQTSMYLCASSLRVTARGNTGELFFGEGSRLTVL.

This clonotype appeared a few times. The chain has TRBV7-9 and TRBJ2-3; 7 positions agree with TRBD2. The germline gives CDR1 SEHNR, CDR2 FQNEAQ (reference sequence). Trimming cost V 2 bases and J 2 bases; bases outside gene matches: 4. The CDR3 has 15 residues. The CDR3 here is CASSLQLAATDTQYF. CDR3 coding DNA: TGTGCCAGCAGCTTACAGCTAGCGGCCACAGATACGCAGTATTTT. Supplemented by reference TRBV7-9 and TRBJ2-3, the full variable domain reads DTGVSQNPRHKITKRGQNVTFRCDPISEHNRLYWYRQTLGQGPEFLTYFQNEAQLEKSRLLSDRFSAERPKGSFSTLEIQRTEQGDSAMYLCASSLQLAATDTQYFGPGTRLTVL.

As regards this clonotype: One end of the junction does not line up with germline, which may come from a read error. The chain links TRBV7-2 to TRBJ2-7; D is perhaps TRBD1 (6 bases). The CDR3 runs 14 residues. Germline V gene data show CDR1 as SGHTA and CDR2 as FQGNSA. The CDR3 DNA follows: TGTGCCAGCAGCTTAAGGGGGAGCAGTTACGGGCAGTACTTC. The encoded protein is CASSLRGSSYGQYF. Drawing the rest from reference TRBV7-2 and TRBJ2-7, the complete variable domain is GAGVSQSPSNKVTEKGKDVELRCDPISGHTALYWYRQSLGQGLEFLIYFQGNSAPDKSGLPSDRFSAERTGGSVSTLTIQRTQQEDSAVYLCASSLRGSSYGQYFGPGTRLTVT.

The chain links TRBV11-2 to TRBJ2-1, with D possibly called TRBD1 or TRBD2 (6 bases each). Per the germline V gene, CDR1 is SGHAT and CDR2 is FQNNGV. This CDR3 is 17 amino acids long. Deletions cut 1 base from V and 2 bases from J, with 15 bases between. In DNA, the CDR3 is TGTGCCAGCAGCTTAGTAGGGGGGATGCAGACCTACAATGAGCAGTTCTTC. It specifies CASSLVGGMQTYNEQFF.

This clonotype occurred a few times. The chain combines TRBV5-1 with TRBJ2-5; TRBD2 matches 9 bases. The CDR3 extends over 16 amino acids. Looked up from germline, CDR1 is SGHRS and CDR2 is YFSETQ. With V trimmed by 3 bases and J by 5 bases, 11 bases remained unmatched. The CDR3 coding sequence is TGCGCCAGCAGCTCAACCGGGACTAGCACGGGTGAGACCCAGTACTTC. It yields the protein CASSSTGTSTGETQYF.

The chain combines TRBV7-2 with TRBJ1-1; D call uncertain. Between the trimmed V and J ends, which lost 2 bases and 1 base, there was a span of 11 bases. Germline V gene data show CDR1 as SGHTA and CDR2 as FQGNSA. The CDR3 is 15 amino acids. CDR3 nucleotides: TGTGCCAGCAGCTTAAGGCGCGTCAGGAACACTGAAGCTTTCTTT. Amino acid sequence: CASSLRRVRNTEAFF.

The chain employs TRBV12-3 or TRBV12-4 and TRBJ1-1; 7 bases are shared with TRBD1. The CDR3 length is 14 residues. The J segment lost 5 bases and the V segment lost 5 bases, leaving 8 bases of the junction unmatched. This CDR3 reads CASSAYRGGTEAFF. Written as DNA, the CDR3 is TGTGCCAGCAGTGCCTACAGGGGAGGGACTGAAGCTTTCTTT.

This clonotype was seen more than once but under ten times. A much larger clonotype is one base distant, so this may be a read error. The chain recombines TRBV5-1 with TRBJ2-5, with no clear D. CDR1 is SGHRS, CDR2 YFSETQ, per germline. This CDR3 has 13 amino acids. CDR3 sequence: CTSSRGWEETQYF. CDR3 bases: TGCACCAGCAGCCGTGGGTGGGAAGAGACCCAGTACTTC.

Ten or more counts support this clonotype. The CDR3 reads CSVPAANGDTQYF. The CDR3 DNA follows: TGCAGCGTTCCGGCCGCAAATGGGGATACGCAGTATTTT. The chain employs TRBV29-1 and TRBJ2-3; no clear D. This CDR3 has 13 residues. Germline loops: CDR1 SQVTM, CDR2 ANQGSEA. V was trimmed by 5 bases and J by 6 bases, leaving 15 bases between them.